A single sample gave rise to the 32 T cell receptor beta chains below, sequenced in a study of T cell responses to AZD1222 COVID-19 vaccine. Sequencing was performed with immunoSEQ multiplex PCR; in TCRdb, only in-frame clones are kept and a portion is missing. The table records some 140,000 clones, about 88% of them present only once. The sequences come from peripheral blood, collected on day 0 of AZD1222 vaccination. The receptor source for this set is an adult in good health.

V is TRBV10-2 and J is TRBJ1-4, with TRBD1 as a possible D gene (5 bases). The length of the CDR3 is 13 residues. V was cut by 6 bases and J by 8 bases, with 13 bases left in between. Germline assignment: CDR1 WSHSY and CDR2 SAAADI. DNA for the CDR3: TGCGCCAGCAGCGCGCAGGGCCGAGAAAAACTGTTTTTT. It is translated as CASSAQGREKLFF.

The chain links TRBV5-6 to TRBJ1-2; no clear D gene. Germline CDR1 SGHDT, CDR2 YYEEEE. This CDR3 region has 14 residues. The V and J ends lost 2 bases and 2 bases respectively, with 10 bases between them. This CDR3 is CASSFGLSNYGYTF. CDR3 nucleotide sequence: TGTGCCAGCAGCTTCGGGCTTTCCAACTATGGCTACACCTTC. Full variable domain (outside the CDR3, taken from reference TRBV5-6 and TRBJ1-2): DAGVTQSPTHLIKTRGQQVTLRCSPKSGHDTVSWYQQALGQGPQFIFQYYEEEERQRGNFPDRFSGHQFPNYSSELNVNALLLGDSALYLCASSFGLSNYGYTFGSGTRLTVV.

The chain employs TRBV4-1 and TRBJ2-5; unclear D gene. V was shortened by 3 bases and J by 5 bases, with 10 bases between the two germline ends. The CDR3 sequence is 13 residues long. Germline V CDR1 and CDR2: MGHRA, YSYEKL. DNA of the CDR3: TGCGCCAGCAGCCAGTCTATCTGGGAGACCCAGTACTTC. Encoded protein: CASSQSIWETQYF.

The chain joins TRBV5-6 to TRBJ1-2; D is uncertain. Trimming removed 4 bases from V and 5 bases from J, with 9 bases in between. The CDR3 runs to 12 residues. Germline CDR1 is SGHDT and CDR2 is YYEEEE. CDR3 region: CASSPDGYGYTF. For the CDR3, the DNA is TGTGCCAGCAGCCCGGACGGGTATGGCTACACCTTC.

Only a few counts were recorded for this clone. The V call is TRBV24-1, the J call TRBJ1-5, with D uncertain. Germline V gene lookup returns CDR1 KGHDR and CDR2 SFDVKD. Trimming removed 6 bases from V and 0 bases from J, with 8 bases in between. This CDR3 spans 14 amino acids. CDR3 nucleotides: TGTGCCACCAGTCAAGGTAATAGCAATCAGCCCCAGCATTTT. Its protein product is CATSQGNSNQPQHF.

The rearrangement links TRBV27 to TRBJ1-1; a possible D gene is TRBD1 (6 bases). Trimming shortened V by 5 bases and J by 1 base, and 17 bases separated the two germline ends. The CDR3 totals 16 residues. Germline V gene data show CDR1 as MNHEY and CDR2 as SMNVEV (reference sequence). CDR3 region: CASSTSSQGQNTEAFF. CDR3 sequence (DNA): TGTGCCAGCAGTACCTCCTCACAGGGACAGAACACTGAAGCTTTCTTT.

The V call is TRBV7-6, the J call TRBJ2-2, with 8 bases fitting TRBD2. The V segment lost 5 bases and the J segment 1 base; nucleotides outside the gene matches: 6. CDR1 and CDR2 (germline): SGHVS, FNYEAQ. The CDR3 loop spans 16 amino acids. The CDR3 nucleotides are TGTGCCAGCAGCCCCCTTAGCGGGGTGAACACCGGGGAGCTGTTTTTT. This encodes CASSPLSGVNTGELFF.

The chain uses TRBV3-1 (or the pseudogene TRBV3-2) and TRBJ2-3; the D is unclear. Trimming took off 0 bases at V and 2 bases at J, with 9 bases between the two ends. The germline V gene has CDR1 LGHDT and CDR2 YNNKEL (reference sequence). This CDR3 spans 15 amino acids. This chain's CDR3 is CASSQDLRYTDTQYF. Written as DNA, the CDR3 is TGTGCCAGCAGCCAAGATCTGCGTTACACAGATACGCAGTATTTT.

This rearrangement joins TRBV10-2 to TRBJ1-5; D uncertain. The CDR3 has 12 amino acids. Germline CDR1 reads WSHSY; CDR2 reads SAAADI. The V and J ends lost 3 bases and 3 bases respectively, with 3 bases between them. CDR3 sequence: CASSDPNQPQHF. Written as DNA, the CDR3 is TGCGCCAGCAGTGATCCCAATCAGCCCCAGCATTTT.

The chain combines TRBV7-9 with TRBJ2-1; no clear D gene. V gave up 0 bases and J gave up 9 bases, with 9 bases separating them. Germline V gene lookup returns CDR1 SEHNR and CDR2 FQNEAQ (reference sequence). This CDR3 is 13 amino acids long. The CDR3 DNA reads TGTGCCAGCAGCTTAGCGGAAAGGACTGAGCAGTTCTTC. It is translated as CASSLAERTEQFF.

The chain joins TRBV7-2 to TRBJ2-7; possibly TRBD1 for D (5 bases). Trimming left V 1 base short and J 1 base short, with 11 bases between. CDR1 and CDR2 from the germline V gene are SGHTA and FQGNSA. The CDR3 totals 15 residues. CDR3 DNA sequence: TGTGCCAGCAGCTTAGGGCAGGGATTATCCTACGAGCAGTACTTC. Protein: CASSLGQGLSYEQYF. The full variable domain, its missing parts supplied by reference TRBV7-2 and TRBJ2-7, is GAGVSQSPSNKVTEKGKDVELRCDPISGHTALYWYRQSLGQGLEFLIYFQGNSAPDKSGLPSDRFSAERTGGSVSTLTIQRTQQEDSAVYLCASSLGQGLSYEQYFGPGTRLTVT.

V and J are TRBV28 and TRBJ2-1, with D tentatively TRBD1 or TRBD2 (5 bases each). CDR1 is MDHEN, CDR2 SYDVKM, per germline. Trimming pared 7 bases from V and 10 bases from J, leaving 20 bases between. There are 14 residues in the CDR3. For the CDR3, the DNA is TGTGCCAGCAACCGACCCCCGGGGCTGGGCGAGCAGTTCTTC. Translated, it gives CASNRPPGLGEQFF.

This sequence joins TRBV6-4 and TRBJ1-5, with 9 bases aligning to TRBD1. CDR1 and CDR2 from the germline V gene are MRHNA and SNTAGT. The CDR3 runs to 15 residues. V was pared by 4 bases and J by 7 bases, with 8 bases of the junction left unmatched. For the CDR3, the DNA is TGTGCCAGCAGTGTCCAATCCGGGACAGGGCAGCCCCAGCATTTT. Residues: CASSVQSGTGQPQHF.

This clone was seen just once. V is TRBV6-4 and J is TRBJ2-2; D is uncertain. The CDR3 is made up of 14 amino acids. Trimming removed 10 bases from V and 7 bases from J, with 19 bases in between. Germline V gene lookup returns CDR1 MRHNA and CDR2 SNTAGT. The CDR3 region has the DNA TGTGCCACCCGGGTGGGTACAACCGTCGGGGAGCTGTTTTTT. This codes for CATRVGTTVGELFF.

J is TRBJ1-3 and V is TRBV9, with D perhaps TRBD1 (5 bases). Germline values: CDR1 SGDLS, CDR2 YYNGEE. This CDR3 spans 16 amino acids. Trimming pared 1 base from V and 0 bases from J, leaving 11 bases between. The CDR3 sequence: CASSVTTGPSGNTIYF. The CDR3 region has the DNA TGTGCCAGCAGCGTAACCACAGGCCCCTCTGGAAACACCATATATTTT.

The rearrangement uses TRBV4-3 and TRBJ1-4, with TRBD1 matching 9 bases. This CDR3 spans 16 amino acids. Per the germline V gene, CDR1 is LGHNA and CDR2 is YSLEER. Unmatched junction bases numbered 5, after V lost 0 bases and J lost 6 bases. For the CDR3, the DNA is TGCGCCAGCAGCCAAGATTTCGGACAGGGGTATGAAAAACTGTTTTTT. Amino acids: CASSQDFGQGYEKLFF.

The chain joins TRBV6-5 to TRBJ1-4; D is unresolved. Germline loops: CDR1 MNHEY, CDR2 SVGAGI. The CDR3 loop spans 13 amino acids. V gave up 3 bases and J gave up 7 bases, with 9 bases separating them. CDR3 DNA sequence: TGTGCCAGCAGTTATAGGCCTGGTGAAAAACTGTTTTTT. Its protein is CASSYRPGEKLFF.

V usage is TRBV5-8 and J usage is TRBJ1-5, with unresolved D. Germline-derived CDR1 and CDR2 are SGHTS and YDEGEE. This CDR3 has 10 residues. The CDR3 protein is CASGPLPQHF. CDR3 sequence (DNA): TGTGCGAGCGGGCCCCTCCCCCAGCATTTT.

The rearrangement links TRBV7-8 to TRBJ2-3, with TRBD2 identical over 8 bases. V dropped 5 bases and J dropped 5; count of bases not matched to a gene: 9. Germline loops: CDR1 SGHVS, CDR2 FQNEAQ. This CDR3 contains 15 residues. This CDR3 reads CASSPSAGGRDTQYF. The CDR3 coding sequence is TGTGCCAGCAGCCCAAGCGCGGGGGGCCGAGATACGCAGTATTTT.

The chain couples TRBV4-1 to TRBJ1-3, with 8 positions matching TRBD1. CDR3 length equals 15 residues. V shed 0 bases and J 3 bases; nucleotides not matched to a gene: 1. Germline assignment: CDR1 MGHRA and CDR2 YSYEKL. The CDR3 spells CASSQEGQGGNTIYF. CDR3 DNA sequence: TGCGCCAGCAGCCAAGAAGGACAGGGTGGAAACACCATATATTTT.

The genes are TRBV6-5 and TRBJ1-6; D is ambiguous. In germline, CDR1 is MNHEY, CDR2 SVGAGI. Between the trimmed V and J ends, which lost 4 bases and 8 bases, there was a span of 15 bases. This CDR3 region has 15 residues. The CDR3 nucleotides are TGTGCCAGCAGTTCCTCTGGTGCGGGATATTCACCCCTCCACTTT. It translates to CASSSSGAGYSPLHF.

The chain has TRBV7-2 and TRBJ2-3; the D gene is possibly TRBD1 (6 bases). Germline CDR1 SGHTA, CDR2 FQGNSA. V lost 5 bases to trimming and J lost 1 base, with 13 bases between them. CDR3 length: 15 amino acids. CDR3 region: CASSPQGTRTDTQYF. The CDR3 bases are TGTGCCAGCAGCCCACAGGGTACGCGCACAGATACGCAGTATTTT.

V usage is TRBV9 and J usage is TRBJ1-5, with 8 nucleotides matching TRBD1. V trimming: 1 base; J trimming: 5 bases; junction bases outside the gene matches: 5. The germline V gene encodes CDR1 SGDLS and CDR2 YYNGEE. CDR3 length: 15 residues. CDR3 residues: CASSVSGQGHQPQHF. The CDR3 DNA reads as TGTGCCAGCAGCGTAAGTGGACAGGGCCATCAGCCCCAGCATTTT. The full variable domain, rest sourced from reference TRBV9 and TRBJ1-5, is DSGVTQTPKHLITATGQRVTLRCSPRSGDLSVYWYQQSLDQGLQFLIQYYNGEERAKGNILERFSAQQFPDLHSELNLSSLELGDSALYFCASSVSGQGHQPQHFGDGTRLSIL.

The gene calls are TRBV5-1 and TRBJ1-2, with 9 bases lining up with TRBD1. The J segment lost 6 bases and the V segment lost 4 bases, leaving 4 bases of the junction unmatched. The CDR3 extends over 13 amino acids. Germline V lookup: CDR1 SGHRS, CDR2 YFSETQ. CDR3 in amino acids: CASSTTGGHGYTF. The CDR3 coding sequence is TGCGCCAGCAGCACCACAGGGGGCCATGGCTACACCTTC.

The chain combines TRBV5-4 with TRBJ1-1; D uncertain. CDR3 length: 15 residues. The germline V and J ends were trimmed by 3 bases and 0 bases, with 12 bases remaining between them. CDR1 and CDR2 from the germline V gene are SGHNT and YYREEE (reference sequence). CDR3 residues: CASSSSHTVNTEAFF. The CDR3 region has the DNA TGTGCCAGCAGCTCGTCGCATACTGTGAACACTGAAGCTTTCTTT.

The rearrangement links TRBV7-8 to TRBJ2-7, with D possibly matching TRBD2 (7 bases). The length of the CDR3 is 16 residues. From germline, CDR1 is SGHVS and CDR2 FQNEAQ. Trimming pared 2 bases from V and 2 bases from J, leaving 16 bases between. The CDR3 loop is CASSLRGGGTPYEQYF. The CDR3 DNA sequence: TGTGCCAGCAGCTTAAGGGGGGGAGGGACACCCTACGAGCAGTACTTC.

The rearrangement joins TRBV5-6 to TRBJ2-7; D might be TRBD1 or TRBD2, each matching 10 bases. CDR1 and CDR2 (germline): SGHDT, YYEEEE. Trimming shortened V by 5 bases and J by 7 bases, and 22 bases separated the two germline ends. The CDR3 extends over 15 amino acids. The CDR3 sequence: CASRLAGQGPKEQYF. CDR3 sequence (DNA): TGTGCCAGCAGACTAGCGGGACAGGGGCCTAAAGAGCAGTACTTC.

The CDR3 is CSATAGREQYF. In DNA form, the CDR3 reads TGCAGTGCTACAGCGGGGCGCGAGCAGTACTTC. The genes are TRBV20-1 and TRBJ2-7; TRBD2 matches 7 bases. The germline V gene encodes CDR1 DFQATT and CDR2 SNEGSKA (reference sequence). This CDR3 region has 11 residues. V shed 4 bases, J shed 6 bases, and the junction held 3 bases outside the gene matches.

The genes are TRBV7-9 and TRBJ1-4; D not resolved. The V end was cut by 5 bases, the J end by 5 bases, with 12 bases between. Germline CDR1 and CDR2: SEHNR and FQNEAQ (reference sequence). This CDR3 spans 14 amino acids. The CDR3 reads CASSRTGSNEKLFF. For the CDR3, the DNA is TGTGCCAGCAGCCGCACGGGGAGCAATGAAAAACTGTTTTTT. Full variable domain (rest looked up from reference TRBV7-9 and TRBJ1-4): DTGVSQNPRHKITKRGQNVTFRCDPISEHNRLYWYRQTLGQGPEFLTYFQNEAQLEKSRLLSDRFSAERPKGSFSTLEIQRTEQGDSAMYLCASSRTGSNEKLFFGSGTQLSVL.

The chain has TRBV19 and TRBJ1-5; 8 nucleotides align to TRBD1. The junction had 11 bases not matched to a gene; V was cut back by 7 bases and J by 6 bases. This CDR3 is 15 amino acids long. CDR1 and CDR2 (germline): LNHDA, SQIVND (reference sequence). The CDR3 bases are TGTGCCAGTACCGACGCAGGGGGCGCGAGTCAGCCCCAGCATTTT. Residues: CASTDAGGASQPQHF.

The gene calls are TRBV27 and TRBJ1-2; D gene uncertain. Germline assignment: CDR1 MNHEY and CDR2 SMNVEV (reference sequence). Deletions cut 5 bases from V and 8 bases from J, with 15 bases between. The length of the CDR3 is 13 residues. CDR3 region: CASSRAGAGGYTF. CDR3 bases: TGTGCCAGCAGTAGAGCGGGCGCGGGAGGCTACACCTTC.

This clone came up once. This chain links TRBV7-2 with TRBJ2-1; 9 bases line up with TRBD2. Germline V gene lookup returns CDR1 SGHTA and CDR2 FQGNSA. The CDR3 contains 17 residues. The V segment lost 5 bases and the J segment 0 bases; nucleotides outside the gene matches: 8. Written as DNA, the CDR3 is TGTGCCAGCAGCCCGCGACTAGCGGCTAGCTCCTACAATGAGCAGTTCTTC. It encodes CASSPRLAASSYNEQFF. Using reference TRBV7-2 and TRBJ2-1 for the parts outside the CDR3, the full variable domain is GAGVSQSPSNKVTEKGKDVELRCDPISGHTALYWYRQSLGQGLEFLIYFQGNSAPDKSGLPSDRFSAERTGGSVSTLTIQRTQQEDSAVYLCASSPRLAASSYNEQFFGPGTRLTVL.